Listed here are 6 T cell receptor beta chains from one sample, sequenced in a study of blood T cell repertoires in COVID-19. Clones were sequenced by immunoSEQ multiplex PCR, and TCRdb holds only the in-frame ones, with some missing. The repertoire has around 200,000 clones, approximately 85% of them found once; the top ten carry 4.5% to 7%. The specimen was PBMCs or T cells enriched from blood (not recorded which). The receptor source for this set is a man aged 35-49 years with acute COVID-19.

The V gene is TRBV3-1 (or the pseudogene TRBV3-2), the J gene TRBJ2-1; D is perhaps TRBD2 (5 bases). Germline lookup yields CDR1 LGHDT and CDR2 YNNKEL (reference sequence). The CDR3 spans 15 residues. The V end was cut by 1 base, the J end by 8 bases, with 15 bases between. The CDR3 DNA sequence: TGTGCCAGCAGCCAAGGTCGGGGTATGAGCTATGAGCAGTTCTTC. Translation gives CASSQGRGMSYEQFF.

The CDR3 loop reads CASSQATNRQGRYNEQFF. The CDR3, as DNA: TGCGCCAGCAGCCAAGCCACTAACCGACAGGGGAGGTACAATGAGCAGTTCTTC. The chain is built from TRBV4-3 and TRBJ2-1; 8 bases map to TRBD1. Germline V CDR1 and CDR2: LGHNA, YSLEER. V gave up 1 base and J gave up 4 bases; unmatched junction bases: 12. This CDR3 has 18 residues.

The chain carries TRBV6-5 and TRBJ2-5, with D perhaps matching TRBD2 (5 bases). The V and J ends lost 5 bases and 7 bases respectively, with 11 bases between them. The length of the CDR3 is 12 residues. Germline CDR1 is MNHEY and CDR2 is SVGAGI. CDR3 DNA: TGTGCCAGCAGTAACGAGGCGGGGACCCAGTACTTC. Translating it yields CASSNEAGTQYF.

V usage is TRBV19 and J usage is TRBJ2-7, with 10 bases fitting TRBD1. With 8 bases clipped from V and 7 bases from J, the junction kept 11 bases outside the gene matches. The CDR3 consists of 14 residues. Germline V gene lookup returns CDR1 LNHDA and CDR2 SQIVND (reference sequence). The CDR3 sequence: CASGRSGTGDEQYF. The CDR3 nucleotides are TGTGCCAGTGGAAGATCAGGGACAGGGGATGAGCAGTACTTC.

This clone is labeled medium-sized. V is TRBV29-1 and J is TRBJ1-2, with 7 bases matching TRBD1. CDR3 size: 11 residues. Germline V CDR1 and CDR2: SQVTM, ANQGSEA. With V trimmed by 5 bases and J by 8 bases, 5 bases remained unmatched. CDR3: CSVSGGIGYTF. The CDR3 region has the DNA TGCAGCGTTTCAGGGGGAATAGGCTACACCTTC.

V usage is TRBV29-1 and J usage is TRBJ1-4; D call uncertain. Germline CDR1 is SQVTM and CDR2 is ANQGSEA. Trimming pared 6 bases from V and 8 bases from J, leaving 19 bases between. The CDR3 covers 14 residues. The chain's CDR3 is CSVDRKGVGEKLFF. In nucleotides, the CDR3 is TGCAGCGTCGATAGGAAGGGAGTTGGGGAAAAACTGTTTTTT.